One T cell receptor (beta chain) is described in this entry. Original analysis: How many nucleated cells were present was estimated from reference gene primer amplification. TCRdb's table, derived via immunoSEQ multiplex PCR, lists solely in-frame clones and lacks some. That table furnishes V, J and clone size, whereas the DNA furnished D and trimming. The sample carries about 78,000 clones, 86% recorded once. V was pared by 6 bases and J by 0 bases, with 11 bases between. The CDR3 is made up of 14 amino acids. CDR1 is MNHNY and CDR2 is SVGAGI in the germline V gene (reference sequence). This record belongs to a study of blood T cell repertoires in COVID-19. Background on the study: Spain, Italy and the United States supplied samples that represented acute and convalescent COVID-19. T cells, B-cell-depleted T cells, or PBMCs provided the cDNA or gDNA that served as material.

This receptor was obtained from a woman aged 55-69 years with acute or convalescent COVID-19. Specimen: peripheral blood. The chain combines TRBV6-6 with TRBJ1-1, with no clear D. CDR3 sequence reads: CASRYTTVNTEAFF. DNA of the CDR3: TGTGCCAGCAGATATACTACCGTGAACACTGAAGCTTTCTTT.